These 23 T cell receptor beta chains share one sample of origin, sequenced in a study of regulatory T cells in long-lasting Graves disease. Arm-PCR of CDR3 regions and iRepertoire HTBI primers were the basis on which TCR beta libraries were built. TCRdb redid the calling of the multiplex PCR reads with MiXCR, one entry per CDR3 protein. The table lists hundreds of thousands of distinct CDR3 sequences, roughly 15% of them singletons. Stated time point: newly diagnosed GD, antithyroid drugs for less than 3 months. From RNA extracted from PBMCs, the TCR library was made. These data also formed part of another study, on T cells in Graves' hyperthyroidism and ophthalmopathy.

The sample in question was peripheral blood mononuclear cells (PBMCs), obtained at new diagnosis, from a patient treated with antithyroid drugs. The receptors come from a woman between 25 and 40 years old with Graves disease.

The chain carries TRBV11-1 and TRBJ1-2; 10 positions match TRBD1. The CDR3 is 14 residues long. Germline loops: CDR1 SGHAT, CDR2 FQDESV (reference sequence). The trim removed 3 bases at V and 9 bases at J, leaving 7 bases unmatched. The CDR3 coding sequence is TGTGCCAGCAGCTTCGAGACAGGGGGCTTTAGCTACACCTTC. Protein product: CASSFETGGFSYTF. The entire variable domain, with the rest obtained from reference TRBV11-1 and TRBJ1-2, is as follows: EAEVAQSPRYKITEKSQAVAFWCDPISGHATLYWYRQILGQGPELLVQFQDESVVDDSQLPKDRFSAERLKGVDSTLKIQPAELGDSAMYLCASSFETGGFSYTFGSGTRLTVV.

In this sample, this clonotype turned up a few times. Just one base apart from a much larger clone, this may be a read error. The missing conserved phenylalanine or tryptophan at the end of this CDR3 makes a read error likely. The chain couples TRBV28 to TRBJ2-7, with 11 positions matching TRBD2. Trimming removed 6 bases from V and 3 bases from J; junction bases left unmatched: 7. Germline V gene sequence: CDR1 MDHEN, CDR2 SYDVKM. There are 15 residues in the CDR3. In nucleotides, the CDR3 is TGTGCCAGCAGGGTAGCGGGAGGGCCCCACTACGAGCAGTACCTC. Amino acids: CASRVAGGPHYEQYL.

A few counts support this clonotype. The CDR3 loop reads CASSGVALRSYNEQFF. CDR3 bases: TGTGCCAGCAGTGGAGTAGCGCTCCGCTCCTACAATGAGCAGTTCTTC. The chain carries TRBV6-2 or TRBV6-3 and TRBJ2-1, with D perhaps matching TRBD2 (5 bases). The germline V gene has CDR1 MNHEY and CDR2 SVGEGT. The CDR3 spans 16 residues. V was cut by 5 bases and J by 0 bases, with 14 bases left in between.

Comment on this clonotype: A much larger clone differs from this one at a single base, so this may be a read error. The CDR3 sequence is CASSLPGYPTDTQYF. CDR3 DNA: TGTGCCAGCAGTCTGCCGGGCTACCCCACAGATACGCAGTATTTT. The gene calls are TRBV27 and TRBJ2-3, with no clear D. CDR1 is MNHEY, CDR2 SMNVEV, per germline (reference sequence). V lost 5 bases, J lost 2 bases, and 14 bases lay in between. The CDR3 runs to 15 residues.

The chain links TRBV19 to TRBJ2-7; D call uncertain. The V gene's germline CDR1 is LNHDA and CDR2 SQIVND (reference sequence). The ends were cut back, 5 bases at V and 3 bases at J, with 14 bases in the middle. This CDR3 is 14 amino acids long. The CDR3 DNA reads TGTGCCAGTAGTCCCCCAGGTGAACTCTACGAGCAGTACTTC. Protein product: CASSPPGELYEQYF.

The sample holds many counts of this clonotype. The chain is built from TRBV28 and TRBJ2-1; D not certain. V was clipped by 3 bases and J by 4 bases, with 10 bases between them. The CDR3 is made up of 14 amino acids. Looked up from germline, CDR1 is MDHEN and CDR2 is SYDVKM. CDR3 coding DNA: TGTGCCAGCAGTTTGGGCCTGCGATACAATGAGCAGTTCTTC. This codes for CASSLGLRYNEQFF.

In DNA, the CDR3 is TGCAGTGCTAACTCAGTTAGCAATCAGCCCCAGCATTTT. Translating gives CSANSVSNQPQHF. The chain links TRBV20-1 to TRBJ1-5, with unresolved D. Germline lookup yields CDR1 DFQATT and CDR2 SNEGSKA (reference sequence). Between the trimmed V and J ends, which lost 4 bases and 0 bases, there was a span of 7 bases. This CDR3 spans 13 amino acids.

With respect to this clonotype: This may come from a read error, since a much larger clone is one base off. CDR3 sequence: CASSKFRAGEQYF. The CDR3 bases are TGTGCCAGCAGTAAGTTCCGGGCCGGCGAGCAGTACTTC. V usage is TRBV12-3 or TRBV12-4 and J usage is TRBJ2-7; no firm D call. This CDR3 contains 13 residues. Trimming shortened V by 5 bases and J by 6 bases, and 14 bases separated the two germline ends.

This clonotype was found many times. CDR3 nucleotide sequence: TGTGCCAGCAGTTTTAACCTCTACGAGCAGTACTTC. This sequence encodes CASSFNLYEQYF. The V gene is TRBV28, the J gene TRBJ2-7; D unresolved. The CDR3 sequence is 12 residues long. Trimming removed 3 bases from V and 3 bases from J, with 6 bases in between. Germline-derived CDR1 and CDR2 are MDHEN and SYDVKM.

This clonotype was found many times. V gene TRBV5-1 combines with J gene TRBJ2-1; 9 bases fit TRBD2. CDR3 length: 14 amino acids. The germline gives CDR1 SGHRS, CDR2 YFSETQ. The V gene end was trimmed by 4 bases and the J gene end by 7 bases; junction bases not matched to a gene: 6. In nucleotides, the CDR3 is TGCGCCAGCAGCCCGACTAGCGGAAAGAATGAGCAGTTCTTC. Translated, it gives CASSPTSGKNEQFF.

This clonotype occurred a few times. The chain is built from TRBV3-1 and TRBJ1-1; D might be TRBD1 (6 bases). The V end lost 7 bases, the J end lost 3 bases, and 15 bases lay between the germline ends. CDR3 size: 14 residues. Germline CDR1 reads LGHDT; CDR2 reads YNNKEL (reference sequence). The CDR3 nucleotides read TGTGCCAGCAAAAAACAGGGTCTGGACACTGAAGCTTTCTTT. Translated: CASKKQGLDTEAFF.

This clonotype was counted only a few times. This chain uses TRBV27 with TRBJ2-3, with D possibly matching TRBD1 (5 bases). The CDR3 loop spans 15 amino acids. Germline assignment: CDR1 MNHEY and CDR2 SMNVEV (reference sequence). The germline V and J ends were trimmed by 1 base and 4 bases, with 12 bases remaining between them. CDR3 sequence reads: CASSLFARVADTQYF. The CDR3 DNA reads TGTGCCAGCAGTTTATTTGCCAGGGTTGCAGATACGCAGTATTTT.

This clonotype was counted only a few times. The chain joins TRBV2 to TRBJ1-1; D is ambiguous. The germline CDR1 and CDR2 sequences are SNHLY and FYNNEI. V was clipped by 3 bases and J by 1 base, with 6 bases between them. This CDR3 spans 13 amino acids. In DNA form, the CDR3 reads TGTGCCAGCAGTGACCAGTGGAACACTGAAGCTTTCTTT. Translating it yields CASSDQWNTEAFF.

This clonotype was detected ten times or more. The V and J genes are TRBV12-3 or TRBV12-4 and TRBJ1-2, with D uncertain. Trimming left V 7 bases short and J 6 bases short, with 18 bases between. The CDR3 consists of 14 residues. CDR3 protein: CASTFTLAAHGYTF. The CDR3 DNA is TGTGCCAGCACCTTTACTTTGGCAGCCCATGGCTACACCTTC.

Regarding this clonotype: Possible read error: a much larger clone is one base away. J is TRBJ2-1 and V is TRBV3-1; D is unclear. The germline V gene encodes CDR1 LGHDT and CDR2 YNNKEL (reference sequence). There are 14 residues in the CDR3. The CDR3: CASSPQTSYNERFF. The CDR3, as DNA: TGTGCCAGCAGCCCGCAAACAAGCTACAATGAGCGGTTCTTC.

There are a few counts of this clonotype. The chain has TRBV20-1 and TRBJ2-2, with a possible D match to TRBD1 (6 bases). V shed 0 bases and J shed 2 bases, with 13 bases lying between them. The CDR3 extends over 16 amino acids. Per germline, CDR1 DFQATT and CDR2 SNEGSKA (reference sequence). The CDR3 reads CSARDVGQPNTGELFF. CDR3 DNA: TGCAGTGCTAGAGATGTGGGACAACCTAACACCGGGGAGCTGTTTTTT.

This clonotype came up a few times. Written as DNA, the CDR3 is TGCAGCGTGTGGACGCGTCGGGAGCAGTACTTC. This encodes CSVWTRREQYF. The chain uses TRBV29-1 and TRBJ2-7; D uncertain. The CDR3 consists of 11 residues. V was pared by 6 bases and J by 7 bases, with 13 bases between. Germline assignment: CDR1 SQVTM and CDR2 ANQGSEA.

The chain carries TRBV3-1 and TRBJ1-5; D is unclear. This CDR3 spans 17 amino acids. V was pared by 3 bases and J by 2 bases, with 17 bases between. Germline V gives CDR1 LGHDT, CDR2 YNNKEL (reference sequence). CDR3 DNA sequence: TGTGCCAGCAGCCACAGCCCCGGACTAGAAGGCAATCAGCCCCAGCATTTT. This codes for CASSHSPGLEGNQPQHF.

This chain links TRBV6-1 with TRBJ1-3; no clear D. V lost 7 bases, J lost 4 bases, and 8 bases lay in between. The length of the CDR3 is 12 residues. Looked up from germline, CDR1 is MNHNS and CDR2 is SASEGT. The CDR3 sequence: CASIPGGNTIYF. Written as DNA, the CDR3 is TGTGCCAGCATTCCTGGCGGAAACACCATATATTTT.

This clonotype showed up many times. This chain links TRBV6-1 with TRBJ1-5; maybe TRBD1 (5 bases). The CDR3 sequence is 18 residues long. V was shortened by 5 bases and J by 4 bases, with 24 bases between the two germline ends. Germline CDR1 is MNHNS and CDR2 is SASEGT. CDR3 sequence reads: CASSPVQGWGIGNQPQHF. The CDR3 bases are TGTGCCAGCAGTCCGGTCCAGGGATGGGGCATTGGAAATCAGCCCCAGCATTTT.

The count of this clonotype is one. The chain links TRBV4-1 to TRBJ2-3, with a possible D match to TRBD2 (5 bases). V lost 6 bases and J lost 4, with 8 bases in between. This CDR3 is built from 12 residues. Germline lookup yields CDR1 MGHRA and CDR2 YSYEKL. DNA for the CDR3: TGCGCCAGCAGGGACTCCTCAGATACGCAGTATTTT. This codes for CASRDSSDTQYF.

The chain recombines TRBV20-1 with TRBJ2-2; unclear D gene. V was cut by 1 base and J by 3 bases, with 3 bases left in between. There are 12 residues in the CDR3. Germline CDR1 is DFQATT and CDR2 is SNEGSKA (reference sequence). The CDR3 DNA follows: TGCAGTGCTAGAGGAGACACCGGGGAGCTGTTTTTT. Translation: CSARGDTGELFF.

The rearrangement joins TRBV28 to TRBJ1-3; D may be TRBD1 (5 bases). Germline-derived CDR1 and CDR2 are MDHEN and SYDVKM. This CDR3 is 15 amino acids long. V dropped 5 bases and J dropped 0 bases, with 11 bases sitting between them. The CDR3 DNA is TGTGCCAGCAGTGGACATGGGTTCTCTGGAAACACCATATATTTT. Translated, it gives CASSGHGFSGNTIYF.